The 22 T cell receptor beta chains in this list originate from one sample, sequenced in a study of blood T cells in healthy people across ages. With a J-beta primer mix and a sample-barcoded 5' primer, a second PCR ran 7 to 11 cycles. TCRdb ran MiXCR on the 5' RACE reads and lists one entry per CDR3 protein. The top ten hold around 3% of the sample, which has about 780,000 distinct CDR3 sequences, 25% to 30% seen once. These data are also associated with another study on T cells of mothers and their children.

The sequenced sample was blood. The receptors shown here come from a boy between 10 and 17 years old in good health.

This clonotype was detected a few times. The rearrangement uses TRBV6-5 and TRBJ2-1, with no clear D. Germline V gives CDR1 MNHEY, CDR2 SVGAGI. The CDR3 is 13 amino acids. V shed 5 bases and J shed 8 bases, with 13 bases lying between them. The CDR3 DNA sequence: TGTGCCAGCAGTCTTTACGGCGGAGATGAGCAGTTCTTC. Translation gives CASSLYGGDEQFF.

This clonotype was detected a few times. The chain carries TRBV29-1 and TRBJ2-7; D not resolved. Germline V gene data show CDR1 as SQVTM and CDR2 as ANQGSEA. V was cut by 4 bases and J by 1 base, with 14 bases left in between. This CDR3 contains 14 residues. Here the CDR3 DNA reads TGCAGCGTTGGATCATCAGGAAATTCCTACGAGCAGTACTTC. Its translation is CSVGSSGNSYEQYF.

The genes are TRBV16 and TRBJ1-1, with a tentative D call TRBD1 (5 bases). The CDR3 consists of 13 residues. Between the trimmed V and J ends, which lost 4 bases and 4 bases, there was a span of 10 bases. Germline CDR1 reads KGHSY; CDR2 reads FQNENV. Here the CDR3 DNA reads TGTGCCAGCAGCCGGGACGGGGGCACTGAAGCTTTCTTT. Its translation: CASSRDGGTEAFF.

The J gene is TRBJ2-2, the V gene TRBV7-8; the D is unclear. Germline values: CDR1 SGHVS, CDR2 FQNEAQ. The CDR3 has 15 residues. Trimming removed 5 bases at V and 0 bases at J, with 10 bases between. The CDR3 DNA is TGTGCCAGCAGCCCTTCTCAAGCGAACACCGGGGAGCTGTTTTTT. It is translated as CASSPSQANTGELFF.

This chain joins TRBV9 and TRBJ2-2; 8 bases map to TRBD1. This CDR3 is 16 amino acids long. Germline values: CDR1 SGDLS, CDR2 YYNGEE. The J segment lost 5 bases and the V segment lost 3 bases, leaving 9 bases of the junction unmatched. CDR3 DNA: TGTGCCAGCAGCGACCAGACAGGGGCGCTGACCGGGGAGCTGTTTTTT. This translates into CASSDQTGALTGELFF.

Note on this clonotype: Mismatch with germline at one junction end may stem from a read error. V and J are TRBV28 and TRBJ2-7; D is perhaps TRBD1 (6 bases). The CDR3 extends over 14 amino acids. The germline V gene encodes CDR1 MDHEN and CDR2 SYDVKM. This chain's CDR3 is CAGSTGSSAYEQYF. The CDR3 DNA follows: TGTGCCGGCAGCACAGGGTCGTCAGCCTACGAGCAGTACTTC. The entire variable domain, with the rest obtained from reference TRBV28 and TRBJ2-7, is as follows: DVKVTQSSRYLVKRTGEKVFLECVQDMDHENMFWYRQDPGLGLRLIYFSYDVKMKEKGDIPEGYSVSREKKERFSLILESASTNQTSMYLCAGSTGSSAYEQYFGPGTRLTVT.

This clonotype was seen a few times. The chain carries TRBV28 and TRBJ1-4; tentative D call: TRBD1 (6 bases). Germline-derived CDR1 and CDR2 are MDHEN and SYDVKM. The CDR3 extends over 16 amino acids. V gave up 2 bases and J gave up 3 bases, with 13 bases separating them. DNA for the CDR3: TGTGCCAGCAGTTTAGTGTTTGGACAGTCTAATGAAAAACTGTTTTTT. Protein product: CASSLVFGQSNEKLFF.

This chain uses TRBV6-1 with TRBJ2-4; D is undetermined. Trimming stripped 1 base from V and 1 base from J, with 11 bases between. The CDR3 sequence is 16 residues long. CDR1 and CDR2 (germline): MNHNS, SASEGT. The CDR3 nucleotides are TGTGCCAGCAGTGAAGGGCCCTCTGAGGCCAAAAACATTCAGTACTTC. Its translation: CASSEGPSEAKNIQYF.

The V gene is TRBV20-1, the J gene TRBJ1-1; possible D gene TRBD1, 5 bases. The CDR3 has 12 amino acids. Germline lookup yields CDR1 DFQATT and CDR2 SNEGSKA (reference sequence). Between the trimmed V and J ends, which lost 5 bases and 11 bases, there was a span of 18 bases. The CDR3: CSAPNEGWGAFF. The CDR3 DNA sequence: TGCAGTGCTCCCAACGAGGGGTGGGGGGCTTTCTTT.

V and J are TRBV24-1 and TRBJ2-6; no firm D call. Trimming left V 10 bases short and J 0 bases short, with 3 bases between. CDR3 length: 12 amino acids. Per the germline V gene, CDR1 is KGHDR and CDR2 is SFDVKD. The CDR3 nucleotides read TGTGCCACTAGCTCTGGGGCCAACGTCCTGACTTTC. It specifies CATSSGANVLTF.

This chain uses TRBV3-1 with TRBJ2-7, with D hard to call. This CDR3 is 17 amino acids long. Trimming removed 0 bases at V and 0 bases at J, with 15 bases between. Germline assignment: CDR1 LGHDT and CDR2 YNNKEL (reference sequence). The CDR3 spells CASSQEGPGTPSYEQYF. In nucleotides, the CDR3 is TGTGCCAGCAGCCAAGAAGGGCCGGGTACCCCCTCCTACGAGCAGTACTTC.

This clonotype was picked up a small number of times. The chain links TRBV4-2 to TRBJ1-5; D is possibly TRBD1 (5 bases). Germline V gene data show CDR1 as LGHNA and CDR2 as YNFKEQ. The ends were cut back, 3 bases at V and 4 bases at J, with 13 bases in the middle. The length of the CDR3 is 15 residues. DNA of the CDR3: TGTGCCAGCAGCCAGATCCCCAGGGATAATCAGCCCCAGCATTTT. Protein product: CASSQIPRDNQPQHF.

This clonotype has a handful of counts. The chain couples TRBV13 to TRBJ2-1; 10 nucleotides match TRBD1. Germline CDR1 PRHDT, CDR2 FYEKMQ (reference sequence). The CDR3 loop spans 15 amino acids. The trim removed 8 bases at V and 6 bases at J, leaving 10 bases unmatched. The CDR3 is CASAMTGGAVNEQFF. The CDR3 region has the DNA TGTGCCAGCGCAATGACAGGGGGCGCGGTCAATGAGCAGTTCTTC. The entire variable domain, with the rest obtained from reference TRBV13 and TRBJ2-1, is as follows: AAGVIQSPRHLIKEKRETATLKCYPIPRHDTVYWYQQGPGQDPQFLISFYEKMQSDKGSIPDRFSAQQFSDYHSELNMSSLELGDSALYFCASAMTGGAVNEQFFGPGTRLTVL.

The chain employs TRBV5-1 and TRBJ2-2; D may correspond to TRBD1 or TRBD2 (5 bases each). This CDR3 comprises 14 residues. V was pared by 0 bases and J by 8 bases, with 11 bases between. Germline V gives CDR1 SGHRS, CDR2 YFSETQ. Here the CDR3 DNA reads TGCGCCAGCAGCTTGGCCGGGGCAGAAGGGGAGCTGTTTTTT. This codes for CASSLAGAEGELFF.

V usage is TRBV15 and J usage is TRBJ2-4; 7 nucleotides align to TRBD1. Germline assignment: CDR1 LNHNV and CDR2 YYDKDF (reference sequence). Losses at the gene ends were 0 bases for V and 5 bases for J; bases not matched to a gene: 4. The CDR3 consists of 15 residues. The CDR3 loop reads CATSRDPGTENIQYF. CDR3 in DNA: TGTGCCACCAGCAGAGATCCCGGGACAGAAAACATTCAGTACTTC.

This clonotype appeared many times. The V gene is TRBV7-2, the J gene TRBJ1-5; no reliable D call. This CDR3 comprises 15 residues. The germline V gene has CDR1 SGHTA and CDR2 FQGNSA. Trimming removed 5 bases at V and 6 bases at J, with 17 bases between. The CDR3 protein is CASSPEAGISQPQHF. The DNA for the CDR3 is TGTGCCAGCAGCCCAGAGGCAGGAATTTCTCAGCCCCAGCATTTT.

The chain is built from TRBV24-1 and TRBJ2-7; possibly TRBD1 for D (6 bases). The CDR3 contains 15 residues. V shed 3 bases and J shed 4 bases, with 15 bases lying between them. Per the germline V gene, CDR1 is KGHDR and CDR2 is SFDVKD. CDR3 DNA: TGTGCCACCAGTGATCCCGCCAGGGGAAATTACGAGCAGTACTTC. It is translated as CATSDPARGNYEQYF.

V usage is TRBV20-1 and J usage is TRBJ2-7; D is unclear. Trimming shortened V by 0 bases and J by 4 bases, and 13 bases separated the two germline ends. CDR3 length: 14 residues. Germline V CDR1 and CDR2: DFQATT, SNEGSKA (reference sequence). Written as DNA, the CDR3 is TGCAGTGCTAGAGATCAAGGGTTTCCTTACGAGCAGTACTTC. It is translated as CSARDQGFPYEQYF.

The J gene is TRBJ1-1, the V gene TRBV28; D gene uncertain. The CDR3 sequence is 15 residues long. Germline CDR1 is MDHEN and CDR2 is SYDVKM. Trimming cost V 6 bases and J 1 base, with 15 bases left between them. In DNA form, the CDR3 reads TGTGCCAGCAGCACCCCCCGCGGAAGGAACACTGAAGCTTTCTTT. Protein sequence: CASSTPRGRNTEAFF.

The chain carries TRBV28 and TRBJ2-1, with TRBD2 matching 9 bases. After removal of 2 bases from V and 9 bases from J, the junction contained 11 bases not matched to a gene. The germline V gene has CDR1 MDHEN and CDR2 SYDVKM. The CDR3 sequence is 16 residues long. The DNA of the CDR3 is TGTGCCAGCAGTTTAAGTCGGGGCGGGGGGGCCAGTGAGCAGTTCTTC. Amino acid sequence: CASSLSRGGGASEQFF.

This clonotype was seen a few times. This sequence joins TRBV7-2 and TRBJ2-1; the D is unclear. The V and J ends lost 1 base and 7 bases respectively, with 11 bases between them. This CDR3 contains 14 residues. Germline V CDR1 and CDR2: SGHTA, FQGNSA. The CDR3 DNA sequence: TGTGCCAGCAGCTTAGGGTCTGTTAGAAATGAGCAGTTCTTC. Amino acids: CASSLGSVRNEQFF.

The chain links TRBV20-1 to TRBJ2-1, with D perhaps matching TRBD2 (6 bases). Germline loops: CDR1 DFQATT, CDR2 SNEGSKA (reference sequence). The CDR3 length is 16 residues. Trimming took 2 bases from V and 8 from J, leaving 22 bases between them. In DNA, the CDR3 is TGCAGTGCTAGACCTACCCTAGCGACCCGGCGTGATGAGCAGTTCTTC. Translated, it gives CSARPTLATRRDEQFF.